What follows is one T cell receptor (beta chain) and its context. This table comes from immunoSEQ multiplex PCR, and its TCRdb copy is limited to in-frame clones, with some not included. The sample shows 550,000 to 850,000 clones, roughly two thirds of them seen only once. The CDR3 is 13 residues long. Germline CDR1 GTSNPN, CDR2 SVGIG (reference sequence). Trimming stripped 3 bases from V and 1 base from J, with 4 bases between. This entry is derived from a study of shared clonotypes between healthy human individuals. This receptor was identified in a woman aged 25-40 years in good health. The genes are TRBV30 and TRBJ1-6; D ambiguous. Material for sequencing was memory CD4+ T cells sorted from blood. The subset denotes: CD45RA-negative fraction. The chain's CDR3 is CAWRSSYNSPLHF. CDR3 bases: TGTGCCTGGAGGAGTTCCTATAATTCACCCCTCCACTTT.